These T cell receptor beta chains were read from a single sample in a study of blood T cell repertoires in COVID-19. The method was immunoSEQ multiplex PCR; TCRdb's version includes in-frame clones alone and lacks a portion of them. This sample has approximately 70,000 clones, with roughly 85% found just once. The source material was peripheral blood. These receptors all stem from a man aged 55-75 years with active or convalescent COVID-19. The CDR3 runs from the conserved cysteine through the conserved F or W. D genes are given only for firm matches.

V gene	D gene	CDR3 length	J gene	CDR3 DNA	CDR3 protein
TRBV5-1	.	13	TRBJ1-1	TGCGCCAGCAGTCCCCTTCCGGACACTGAAGCTTTCTTT	CASSPLPDTEAFF
TRBV2	TRBD2	14	TRBJ2-1	TGTGCCAGCACCGGACTAGCGGGGGGGAATGAGCAGTTCTTC	CASTGLAGGNEQFF
TRBV18	TRBD2	17	TRBJ2-5	TGTGCCAGCTCACCACAAACTAGCGGGGGGTACCAAGAGACCCAGTACTTC	CASSPQTSGGYQETQYF
TRBV5-4	.	14	TRBJ2-5	TGTGCCAGCAGCTTGGAACTTCGGTTGGAGACCCAGTACTTC	CASSLELRLETQYF
TRBV19	TRBD1	17	TRBJ1-5	TGTGCCAGTAGTGACTTGCCGGGGGACAGCAACAATCAGCCCCAGCATTTT	CASSDLPGDSNNQPQHF
TRBV28	TRBD1	16	TRBJ1-6	TGTGCCAGCAGTTGGGGGACAGTCCTCTATAATTCACCCCTCCACTTT	CASSWGTVLYNSPLHF
TRBV5-4	.	15	TRBJ2-4	TGTGCCAGCAGCTTGGGTTCCGTGCTTGAGAACATTCAGTACTTC	CASSLGSVLENIQYF
TRBV15	.	13	TRBJ2-1	TGTGCCACCAGGGCAGGGGCGGGCAATGAGCAGTTCTTC	CATRAGAGNEQFF
TRBV5-5	TRBD1	14	TRBJ2-5	TGTGCCAGCAGCTTACAGGGGGCAAGGGAGACCCAGTACTTC	CASSLQGARETQYF
TRBV4-2	TRBD1	17	TRBJ1-2	TGTGCCAGCAGCCAACCACAGAGGACAGGTCTAAACTATGGCTACACCTTC	CASSQPQRTGLNYGYTF
TRBV9	TRBD1	15	TRBJ1-4	TGTGCCAGCAGCGGGACGGGACAGTTCAATGAAAAACTGTTTTTT	CASSGTGQFNEKLFF
TRBV20-1	.	11	TRBJ2-1	TGCAGTGCTAGAGGCCGGAATGAGCAGTTCTTC	CSARGRNEQFF
TRBV7-8	TRBD1	14	TRBJ1-4	TGTGCCAGCAGCTACGACAGGGGGCCTGAAAAACTGTTTTTT	CASSYDRGPEKLFF